This entry concerns a single TCR beta chain. As yet, its antigen is unknown. This sample was included in a study of cytomegalovirus exposure and HLA in healthy donors. Study outcomes and limitations: Only CMV serostatus was available as immune exposure information. A later analysis associated some 16,000 TCR beta sequences with HLA alleles at a 0.05 false discovery rate. In presence/absence analyses, roughly uniform sequencing depth across donors was assumed.

Amplification used 60 Vbeta primers and 13 Jbeta primers. Generated by immunoSEQ multiplex PCR, the TCRdb table keeps only in-frame clones and is missing some. This repertoire includes some 72,000 clones. This CDR3 comprises 14 residues. V was cut by 4 bases and J by 5 bases, with 15 bases left in between. The V gene's germline CDR1 is SGHRS and CDR2 YFSETQ. The chain carries TRBV5-1 and TRBJ1-1; D unclear. Input material: PBMCs. This sequence was found in a man in his thirties or forties in good health and CMV-seronegative. CDR3 in amino acids: CASSNDWRRTEAFF. Written as DNA, the CDR3 is TGCGCCAGCAGCAACGACTGGAGAAGGACTGAAGCTTTCTTT.